This is a list of T cell receptor beta chains from one sample in a study of blood T cell repertoires in COVID-19. Method: immunoSEQ multiplex PCR; TCRdb's copy keeps in-frame clones and lacks some. This table has about 190,000 clones, roughly 84% appearing once. Material: peripheral blood. These receptor sequences come from a woman older than 75 with active or convalescent COVID-19. CDR3s include the opening cysteine and the closing phenylalanine or tryptophan. Only some rows state a clone size, as once, few, many or a class for expanded clones.

length	size	V	J	CDR3
12	NA	TRBV2	TRBJ1-3	CASSEAADTIYF
14	NA	TRBV5-1	TRBJ2-2	CASSGGTYTGELFF
18	NA	TRBV28	TRBJ2-7	CASSLWGLAGIEIHEQYF
14	NA	TRBV29-1	TRBJ2-1	CSFRSRGSAGEQFF
14	NA	TRBV5-1	TRBJ2-2	CASSGTSGVGELFF
19	NA	TRBV5-1	TRBJ2-6	CASSPQLAGGPAGANVLTF
15	NA	TRBV5-1	TRBJ2-1	CASSTGGGTYNEQFF
14	NA	TRBV9	TRBJ2-2	CASRRTGHTGELFF
15	few	TRBV7-9	TRBJ2-7	CASSLGGSDSYEQYF
15	NA	TRBV9	TRBJ2-5	CASSGRTGGGETQYF
15	few	TRBV6-5	TRBJ2-7	CASSLAGSNSYEQYF
15	NA	TRBV6-5	TRBJ2-3	CASSFLAESTDTQYF
15	NA	TRBV10-2	TRBJ2-7	CASSEPGLILYEQYF